What follows describes a single T cell receptor beta chain. What it recognizes is unknown. Sequencing used immunoSEQ multiplex PCR; TCRdb keeps in-frame clones, though not all of them. The repertoire consists of roughly 2,000 clones, with 20% to 25% occurring once and the leading ten covering 15% to 19%. V shed 5 bases, J shed 0 bases, and the junction held 3 bases outside the gene matches. Per the germline V gene, CDR1 is LNHDA and CDR2 is SQIVND (reference sequence). The CDR3 length is 16 residues. This record belongs to a study of T cells in localized non-small cell lung cancer. The study, taken as a whole, reports: Because only a single region of the tumor was sequenced, heterogeneity remains possible. A raised T cell density in blood coincided with lengthier overall survival. Uninvolved adjacent lung showed the highest T cell clonality, exceeding tumor. Appearing in adjacent lung were a median roughly 57 of the top 100 tumor clones.

Sequencing used normal lung tissue next to the tumor, obtained before any cancer treatment. This chain joins TRBV19 and TRBJ2-3; 12 nucleotides line up with TRBD2. This TCR was sampled from a man aged 40 to 75 with stage I squamous cell lung carcinoma. The CDR3 DNA sequence: TGTGCCAGTAGTGATCTAGCGGGGGGGAGCACAGATACGCAGTATTTT. This gives the protein CASSDLAGGSTDTQYF.